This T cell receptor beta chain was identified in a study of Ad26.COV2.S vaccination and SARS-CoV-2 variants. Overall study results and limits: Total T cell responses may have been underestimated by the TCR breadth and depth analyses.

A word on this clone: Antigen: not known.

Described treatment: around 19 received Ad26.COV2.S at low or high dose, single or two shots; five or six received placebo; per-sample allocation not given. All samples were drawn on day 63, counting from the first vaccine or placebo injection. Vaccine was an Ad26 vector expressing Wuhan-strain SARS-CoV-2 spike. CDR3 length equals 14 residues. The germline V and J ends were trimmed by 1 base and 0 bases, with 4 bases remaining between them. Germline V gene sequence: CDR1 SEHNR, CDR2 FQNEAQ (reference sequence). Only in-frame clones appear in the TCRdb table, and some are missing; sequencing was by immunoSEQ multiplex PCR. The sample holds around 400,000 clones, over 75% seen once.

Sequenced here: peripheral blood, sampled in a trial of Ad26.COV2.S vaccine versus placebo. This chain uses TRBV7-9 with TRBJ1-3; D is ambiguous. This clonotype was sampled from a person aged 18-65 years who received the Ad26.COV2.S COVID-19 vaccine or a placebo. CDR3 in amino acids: CASSLGLSGNTIYF. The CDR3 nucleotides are TGTGCCAGCAGCTTAGGACTCTCTGGAAACACCATATATTTT.